Below, 21 T cell receptor beta chains from the same sample are listed, as sequenced in a study of glioma-infiltrating T cells. Amplification of TCR alpha and beta CDR3 regions from RNA used iRepertoire nested multiplex PCR. TCRdb called the multiplex PCR reads again in MiXCR, with one record for every CDR3 protein. The data hold about 410,000 distinct CDR3 sequences, with approximately 42% observed a single time. The sample consisted of glioma tissue, nonneoplastic brain tissue, or PBMCs (not recorded which). All receptors come from a human donor with low-grade glioma or glioblastoma, undergoing nonglioma brain surgery, or in good health (not recorded which).

As concerns this clonotype: It is likely a read error, because the conserved phenylalanine at the end of the CDR3 is missing. J is TRBJ1-2 and V is TRBV20-1, with TRBD1 as a possible D gene (5 bases). The CDR3 is 12 residues long. The V and J ends lost 4 bases and 8 bases respectively, with 14 bases between them. Germline values: CDR1 DFQATT, CDR2 SNEGSKA (reference sequence). The CDR3 loop reads CSAMRQGWGYTI. The CDR3 nucleotides read TGCAGTGCTATGAGGCAGGGCTGGGGCTACACCATC.

The J gene is TRBJ1-2, the V gene TRBV25-1; TRBD1 might be the D (6 bases). The V gene's germline CDR1 is MGHDK and CDR2 SYGVNS. The CDR3 extends over 16 amino acids. The V and J ends lost 4 bases and 8 bases respectively, with 23 bases between them. The CDR3 coding sequence is TGTGCCAGCAGTGGGGGGCATTCAAGAGGGAACACGGGCTACACCTTC. This sequence encodes CASSGGHSRGNTGYTF.

This clonotype has at least ten counts. The chain combines TRBV28 with TRBJ2-1, with D unresolved. Trimming pared 7 bases from V and 6 bases from J, leaving 13 bases between. CDR3 length: 13 amino acids. CDR1 and CDR2 (germline): MDHEN, SYDVKM. DNA for the CDR3: TGTGCCAGCACCCCTCGCGTGGGCAATGAGCAGTTCTTC. It specifies CASTPRVGNEQFF.

This clonotype was seen repeatedly, ten times or more. This chain links TRBV6-2 or TRBV6-3 with TRBJ2-1, with 9 bases lining up with TRBD2. This CDR3 comprises 16 residues. Losses at the gene ends were 5 bases for V and 7 bases for J; bases not matched to a gene: 12. Germline V gives CDR1 MNHEY, CDR2 SVGEGT. The CDR3 spells CASSNRLAVRGNEQFF. CDR3 sequence (DNA): TGTGCCAGCAGTAATCGACTAGCGGTAAGGGGGAATGAGCAGTTCTTC.

Turning to this clonotype: A much bigger clone sits one base away, suggesting this may be a read error. The chain carries TRBV15 and TRBJ1-1; maybe TRBD1 (5 bases). This CDR3 has 15 amino acids. Germline V gives CDR1 LNHNV, CDR2 YYDKDF (reference sequence). CDR3 in DNA: TGTGCCACCCGGCCTTGGAGGGGAATGAAAACTGAAGCTTTCTTT. Amino acids: CATRPWRGMKTEAFF. Complete variable domain (other parts from reference TRBV15 and TRBJ1-1): DAMVIQNPRYQVTQFGKPVTLSCSQTLNHNVMYWYQQKSSQAPKLLFHYYDKDFNNEADTPDNFQSRRPNTSFCFLDIRSPGLGDTAMYLCATRPWRGMKTEAFFGQGTRLTVV.

This chain uses TRBV7-3 with TRBJ2-7, with D possibly being TRBD1 or TRBD2 (5 bases each). The germline V and J ends were trimmed by 5 bases and 7 bases, with 15 bases remaining between them. This CDR3 is 13 amino acids long. Germline CDR1 reads SGHTA; CDR2 reads FQGTGA. The CDR3 coding sequence is TGTGCCAGCAGCCCATTCCTAGGGGAGGAGCAGTACTTC. The encoded protein is CASSPFLGEEQYF.

V and J are TRBV2 and TRBJ1-2; tentative D call: TRBD1 (6 bases). With 10 bases removed from V and 5 bases from J, the gap between germline ends came to 14 bases. Per the germline V gene, CDR1 is SNHLY and CDR2 is FYNNEI. CDR3 length: 12 amino acids. CDR3 amino acids: CATRLTGYGYTF. For the CDR3, the DNA is TGTGCCACCCGACTGACAGGTTATGGCTACACCTTC.

This clonotype was detected only a few times. The J gene is TRBJ2-7, the V gene TRBV4-1; TRBD2 might be the D (5 bases). The V end lost 8 bases, the J end lost 0 bases, and 17 bases lay between the germline ends. The germline V gene has CDR1 MGHRA and CDR2 YSYEKL. The CDR3 length is 15 residues. The CDR3 region is CASGRLALSSYEQYF. The CDR3 DNA sequence: TGCGCCAGCGGGCGGCTAGCTTTAAGCTCCTACGAGCAGTACTTC.

J is TRBJ2-1 and V is TRBV7-6, with 7 bases matching TRBD1. Germline V gives CDR1 SGHVS, CDR2 FNYEAQ. V was pared by 5 bases and J by 6 bases, with 7 bases of the junction left unmatched. The CDR3 extends over 14 amino acids. Here the CDR3 DNA reads TGTGCCAGCAGCCACTGGACAGGAGGCAATGAGCAGTTCTTC. Its translation is CASSHWTGGNEQFF.

This clonotype was counted a few times. V usage is TRBV18 and J usage is TRBJ2-1; the D is unclear. The germline CDR1 and CDR2 sequences are KGHSH and LQKENI. The CDR3 has 15 amino acids. The ends were cut back, 5 bases at V and 9 bases at J, with 20 bases in the middle. For the CDR3, the DNA is TGTGCCAGCTCATCCCTTGTAGAGAATCGCGGTGAGCAGTTCTTC. As protein: CASSSLVENRGEQFF.

The chain links TRBV12-3 or TRBV12-4 to TRBJ1-2; 9 bases are shared with TRBD1. This CDR3 contains 14 residues. J was trimmed by 7 bases and V by 6 bases; bases with no gene match: 9. The chain's CDR3 is CASSGQGNRSGYTF. In DNA form, the CDR3 reads TGTGCCAGCAGCGGACAGGGGAATAGGAGTGGCTACACCTTC.

In the case of this clonotype: A much larger clone lies one base from this, so it may be a read error. The CDR3 end shows no conserved phenylalanine or tryptophan, and so a read error is likely. This chain links TRBV6-1 with TRBJ2-1; D not certain. This CDR3 comprises 16 residues. Trimming removed 1 base at V and 5 bases at J, with 15 bases between. Looked up from germline, CDR1 is MNHNS and CDR2 is SASEGT. The CDR3 region is CASSEDVSRTDNEQFI. CDR3 sequence (DNA): TGTGCCAGCAGTGAAGACGTTAGCAGAACTGACAATGAGCAGTTCATC.

In regard to this clonotype: One base away lies a much larger clone, so this may be a sequencing read error. The V and J genes are TRBV7-6 and TRBJ2-2; TRBD2 is a possible D gene (5 bases). From germline, CDR1 is SGHVS and CDR2 FNYEAQ. The CDR3 runs to 14 residues. In DNA, the CDR3 is TGTGCCAGCAGCTTGAGGATGAACACCGGGAAGCTGTTTTTT. This encodes CASSLRMNTGKLFF.

The chain couples TRBV2 to TRBJ2-5; D gene ambiguous. The CDR3 totals 13 residues. V shed 6 bases and J shed 5 bases, with 13 bases lying between them. From germline, CDR1 is SNHLY and CDR2 FYNNEI. The CDR3 is CASSDPEVETQYF. CDR3 sequence (DNA): TGTGCCAGCAGCGACCCGGAAGTCGAGACCCAGTACTTC. Full variable domain (outside the CDR3, taken from reference TRBV2 and TRBJ2-5): EPEVTQTPSHQVTQMGQEVILRCVPISNHLYFYWYRQILGQKVEFLVSFYNNEISEKSEIFDDQFSVERPDGSNFTLKIRSTKLEDSAMYFCASSDPEVETQYFGPGTRLLVL.

V and J are TRBV7-3 and TRBJ1-1; the D is unclear. Germline V gene sequence: CDR1 SGHTA, CDR2 FQGTGA. Trimming took off 1 base at V and 0 bases at J, with 9 bases between the two ends. The CDR3 covers 15 residues. For the CDR3, the DNA is TGTGCCAGCAGCTTAAGGGGTATCTTGAACACTGAAGCTTTCTTT. Amino acids: CASSLRGILNTEAFF. Looking up the rest from reference TRBV7-3 and TRBJ1-1 gives the full variable domain: GAGVSQTPSNKVTEKGKYVELRCDPISGHTALYWYRQSLGQGPEFLIYFQGTGAADDSGLPNDRFFAVRPEGSVSTLKIQRTERGDSAVYLCASSLRGILNTEAFFGQGTRLTVV.

CDR3: CATSSLLAGVNYEQYF. The CDR3 DNA reads as TGTGCCACCAGCAGTCTACTAGCGGGAGTTAACTACGAGCAGTACTTC. This chain links TRBV15 with TRBJ2-7, with TRBD2 identical over 11 bases. The CDR3 extends over 16 amino acids. Unmatched junction bases numbered 7, after V lost 3 bases and J lost 3 bases. From germline, CDR1 is LNHNV and CDR2 YYDKDF (reference sequence).

In the case of this clonotype: This may be a read error: a much more frequent sequence differs by one nucleotide. The conserved closing phenylalanine or tryptophan is absent in this CDR3, likely reflecting a read error. The rearrangement uses TRBV6-5 and TRBJ1-1; no clear D gene. The CDR3 has 15 amino acids. Germline V gene lookup returns CDR1 MNHEY and CDR2 SVGAGI. The V gene lost 6 bases and the J gene lost 0 bases, with 14 bases spanning the gap. CDR3 amino acids: CASSLGPRVNTEAFL. The CDR3 DNA follows: TGTGCCAGCAGCTTAGGGCCGAGGGTGAACACTGAAGCTTTCCTT.

As to this clonotype: A much larger clone lies one base from this, so it may be a read error. The gene calls are TRBV25-1 and TRBJ1-5; 7 nucleotides line up with TRBD1. Germline V gene lookup returns CDR1 MGHDK and CDR2 SYGVNS. Trimming took 2 bases from V and 4 from J; bases not matched to a gene: 5. This CDR3 region has 15 residues. CDR3 bases: TGTGCCAGCAGTGAAGGGACAGCGAAAAATCAGCCCCAGCATTTT. It translates to CASSEGTAKNQPQHF. The full variable domain, with the rest looked up from reference TRBV25-1 and TRBJ1-5, is EADIYQTPRYLVIGTGKKITLECSQTMGHDKMYWYQQDPGMELHLIHYSYGVNSTEKGDLSSESTVSRIRTEHFPLTLESARPSHTSQYLCASSEGTAKNQPQHFGDGTRLSIL.

To note about this clonotype: A much larger clone lies a single base off, so this may be a read error. The chain links TRBV27 to TRBJ2-5; TRBD2 aligns across 12 bases. After removal of 5 bases from V and 7 bases from J, the junction contained 8 bases not matched to a gene. Germline values: CDR1 MNHEY, CDR2 SMNVEV (reference sequence). There are 15 residues in the CDR3. The CDR3 bases are TGTGCCAGCAGTCTGAGACTAGCGGGAGTTGGGACCCAGTACTTC. Its protein is CASSLRLAGVGTQYF.

This clonotype occurred many times. The chain has TRBV20-1 and TRBJ2-3; maybe TRBD2 (6 bases). The CDR3 runs to 14 residues. Trimming removed 6 bases at V and 3 bases at J, with 16 bases between. The germline V gene has CDR1 DFQATT and CDR2 SNEGSKA (reference sequence). The CDR3, as DNA: TGCAGTGCCCTTTCGACGAGCGGGACAGATACGCAGTATTTT. Protein sequence: CSALSTSGTDTQYF.

V usage is TRBV6-2 or TRBV6-3 and J usage is TRBJ2-7; 7 bases are a match to TRBD1. This CDR3 comprises 14 residues. Losses at the gene ends were 9 bases for V and 5 bases for J; bases not matched to a gene: 13. Germline V gene lookup returns CDR1 MNHEY and CDR2 SVGEGT. Here the CDR3 reads CASDRTGGAHEQYF. For the CDR3, the DNA is TGTGCCAGTGACCGGACAGGAGGAGCCCACGAGCAGTACTTC.